One and the same sample provided the 29 T cell receptor beta chains below, sequenced in a study of blood T cell repertoires in COVID-19. The protocol was immunoSEQ multiplex PCR, while the TCRdb copy is restricted to in-frame clones and leaves out a portion. Among 90,000 to 120,000 clones listed, about 90% were seen once. The sequenced material came from peripheral blood. The receptors shown here come from a woman aged 30 to 39 with acute or convalescent COVID-19.

The V gene is TRBV27, the J gene TRBJ2-7; D perhaps matches TRBD1 (6 bases). The CDR3 is 12 residues long. CDR1 and CDR2 (germline): MNHEY, SMNVEV (reference sequence). V gave up 11 bases and J gave up 2 bases, with 13 bases separating them. The CDR3 sequence is CAVSRGAYEQYF. The DNA of the CDR3 is TGTGCCGTTTCCAGGGGAGCCTACGAGCAGTACTTC.

This chain uses TRBV6-1 with TRBJ2-3; weak D call: TRBD1 (5 bases). V was shortened by 1 base and J by 4 bases, with 9 bases between the two germline ends. CDR1 MNHNS and CDR2 SASEGT come from the germline V gene. The CDR3 length is 14 residues. The CDR3 DNA follows: TGTGCCAGCAGTGAAGACAGGTGGGCAGATACGCAGTATTTT. It codes for CASSEDRWADTQYF.

The V call is TRBV4-1, the J call TRBJ2-7; 10 bases match TRBD1. The trim removed 4 bases at V and 2 bases at J, leaving 8 bases unmatched. The CDR3 loop spans 16 amino acids. Germline loops: CDR1 MGHRA, CDR2 YSYEKL. CDR3 sequence (DNA): TGCGCCAGCAGCCCCGGGGACAGGGGAGGCGCCTACGAGCAGTACTTC. Translating it yields CASSPGDRGGAYEQYF.

This chain uses TRBV24-1 with TRBJ1-5; D is uncertain. With 0 bases removed from V and 3 bases from J, the gap between germline ends came to 11 bases. The germline V gene has CDR1 KGHDR and CDR2 SFDVKD. This CDR3 is built from 16 residues. The CDR3 here is CATSDLRRLVNQPQHF. The CDR3 DNA reads as TGTGCCACCAGTGATTTGCGGCGGCTAGTCAATCAGCCCCAGCATTTT.

The chain couples TRBV18 to TRBJ2-7; no firm D call. Germline loops: CDR1 KGHSH, CDR2 LQKENI. Between the trimmed V and J ends, which lost 3 bases and 5 bases, there was a span of 11 bases. The CDR3 consists of 13 residues. The CDR3 coding sequence is TGTGCCAGCTCACCTAGCCTTTTGGACGAGCAGTACTTC. This translates into CASSPSLLDEQYF.

V gene TRBV7-9 combines with J gene TRBJ2-5; 8 bases are shared with TRBD2. CDR1 and CDR2 from the germline V gene are SEHNR and FQNEAQ (reference sequence). Trimming cost V 1 base and J 5 bases; bases outside gene matches: 9. This CDR3 region has 16 residues. The CDR3 sequence is CASSLVLAGGRETQYF. In nucleotides, the CDR3 is TGTGCCAGCAGCTTAGTCCTAGCGGGCGGGCGGGAGACCCAGTACTTC.

The chain links TRBV29-1 to TRBJ1-2; 8 nucleotides match TRBD1. The CDR3 spans 13 residues. The trim removed 2 bases at V and 8 bases at J, leaving 7 bases unmatched. Per germline, CDR1 SQVTM and CDR2 ANQGSEA. This CDR3 reads CSVEMGRGRGYTF. The CDR3 nucleotides are TGCAGCGTTGAAATGGGCAGGGGGCGCGGCTACACCTTC. The variable domain in full, with the rest retrieved from reference TRBV29-1 and TRBJ1-2, is SAVISQKPSRDICQRGTSLTIQCQVDSQVTMMFWYRQQPGQSLTLIATANQGSEATYESGFVIDKFPISRPNLTFSTLTVSNMSPEDSSIYLCSVEMGRGRGYTFGSGTRLTVV.

The V and J genes are TRBV7-9 and TRBJ2-5; D not resolved. The germline V gene encodes CDR1 SEHNR and CDR2 FQNEAQ (reference sequence). Trimming took 6 bases from V and 1 from J, leaving 6 bases between them. The CDR3 has 12 amino acids. The CDR3 sequence is CASSPLQETQYF. The DNA of the CDR3 is TGTGCCAGCAGTCCTCTCCAAGAGACCCAGTACTTC.

The chain employs TRBV28 and TRBJ1-5; 7 positions agree with TRBD1. V was clipped by 6 bases and J by 5 bases; unmatched bases: 7. CDR1 is MDHEN, CDR2 SYDVKM, per germline. The CDR3 extends over 14 amino acids. The CDR3 nucleotides are TGTGCCAGCAGCTTGAACAGGGGCGATCAGCCCCAGCATTTT. Its protein product is CASSLNRGDQPQHF.

The sample holds one count of this clone. This chain connects TRBV18 to TRBJ2-3; TRBD2 agrees at 10 bases. Germline values: CDR1 KGHSH, CDR2 LQKENI. With V trimmed by 3 bases and J by 2 bases, 14 bases remained unmatched. This CDR3 spans 19 amino acids. The CDR3: CASSPPLLAGAPTTDTQYF. DNA of the CDR3: TGTGCCAGCTCACCCCCCCTCCTAGCGGGAGCTCCCACCACAGATACGCAGTATTTT.

The rearrangement uses TRBV27 and TRBJ2-7; D is possibly TRBD2 (5 bases). CDR1 is MNHEY, CDR2 SMNVEV, per germline (reference sequence). The CDR3 runs 13 residues. Trimming stripped 3 bases from V and 1 base from J, with 7 bases between. The CDR3 sequence: CASSFRDSYEQYF. Here the CDR3 DNA reads TGTGCCAGCAGTTTCCGGGATTCCTACGAGCAGTACTTC.

The chain joins TRBV18 to TRBJ1-6; D is unclear. This CDR3 spans 15 amino acids. The ends were cut back, 3 bases at V and 7 bases at J, with 13 bases in the middle. Germline-derived CDR1 and CDR2 are KGHSH and LQKENI. DNA of the CDR3: TGTGCCAGCTCACCTCAGCCAGGCATAAATTCACCCCTCCACTTT. Translation gives CASSPQPGINSPLHF. Supplemented by reference TRBV18 and TRBJ1-6, the full variable domain reads NAGVMQNPRHLVRRRGQEARLRCSPMKGHSHVYWYRQLPEEGLKFMVYLQKENIIDESGMPKERFSAEFPKEGPSILRIQQVVRGDSAAYFCASSPQPGINSPLHFGNGTRLTVT.

The gene calls are TRBV27 and TRBJ2-3, with 12 bases matching TRBD2. The trim removed 6 bases at V and 5 bases at J, leaving 3 bases unmatched. CDR1 and CDR2 (germline): MNHEY, SMNVEV (reference sequence). The CDR3 runs to 14 residues. The CDR3 DNA follows: TGTGCCAGCAGCCTAGCGGGGGGGGTAGATACGCAGTATTTT. Translation gives CASSLAGGVDTQYF.

The V and J genes are TRBV27 and TRBJ2-1; 13 bases align to TRBD2. Trimming took 4 bases from V and 9 from J; bases not matched to a gene: 12. The CDR3 loop spans 17 amino acids. Germline V gene sequence: CDR1 MNHEY, CDR2 SMNVEV (reference sequence). The CDR3: CASSSLGLAGENFEQFF. The CDR3 DNA is TGTGCCAGCAGTTCCCTCGGACTAGCGGGAGAGAATTTTGAGCAGTTCTTC.

The rearrangement uses TRBV30 and TRBJ2-1; 8 nucleotides match TRBD2. This CDR3 is built from 12 residues. The V and J ends lost 0 bases and 9 bases, in that order; junction bases with no gene match: 1. Germline CDR1 and CDR2: GTSNPN and SVGIG (reference sequence). CDR3 in DNA: TGTGCCTGGAGTGTTCTAGCGGGTGAGCAGTTCTTC. Its translation is CAWSVLAGEQFF.

This clone was seen a handful of times. The V and J genes are TRBV2 and TRBJ1-6; D gene unclear. This CDR3 region has 13 residues. With 6 bases removed from V and 9 bases from J, the gap between germline ends came to 12 bases. The germline CDR1 and CDR2 sequences are SNHLY and FYNNEI. The CDR3 nucleotides read TGTGCCAGCAGGGAGGGCAGAGGTTCACCCCTCCACTTT. Protein product: CASREGRGSPLHF.

Here the CDR3 DNA reads TGTGCCAGCAGCAAAGTTACCAGAAGGGGGTTTGGGGGAATAAGCACAGATACGCAGTATTTT. It yields the protein CASSKVTRRGFGGISTDTQYF. The V gene is TRBV21-1, the J gene TRBJ2-3; the table calls TRBD1, which could not be checked here. TRBV21-1 represents a pseudogene. The CDR3 runs 21 residues.

The V and J genes are TRBV28 and TRBJ1-1, with D maybe TRBD1 (6 bases). The length of the CDR3 is 16 residues. The germline CDR1 and CDR2 sequences are MDHEN and SYDVKM. The germline V and J ends were trimmed by 3 bases and 1 base, with 15 bases remaining between them. The CDR3 loop reads CASSFLGGGSNTEAFF. The DNA for the CDR3 is TGTGCCAGCAGTTTTTTAGGGGGGGGATCGAACACTGAAGCTTTCTTT.

V gene TRBV11-2 combines with J gene TRBJ2-7, with 9 bases lining up with TRBD1. Unmatched junction bases numbered 6, after V lost 5 bases and J lost 1 base. This CDR3 is built from 15 residues. The germline CDR1 and CDR2 sequences are SGHAT and FQNNGV. CDR3 protein: CASSHDRGTSYEQYF. CDR3 in DNA: TGTGCCAGCAGCCATGACAGGGGGACGTCCTACGAGCAGTACTTC.

This chain links TRBV13 with TRBJ2-2; 10 bases are shared with TRBD2. The V gene's germline CDR1 is PRHDT and CDR2 FYEKMQ (reference sequence). The CDR3 has 16 residues. Trimming removed 4 bases from V and 1 base from J; junction bases left unmatched: 3. CDR3 region: CASSSGTSVNTGELFF. The CDR3 nucleotides are TGTGCCAGCAGCTCCGGGACTAGCGTGAACACCGGGGAGCTGTTTTTT.

V is TRBV6-5 and J is TRBJ1-5, with 7 bases identical to TRBD1. This CDR3 region has 13 residues. Unmatched junction bases numbered 4, after V lost 6 bases and J lost 5 bases. Looked up from germline, CDR1 is MNHEY and CDR2 is SVGAGI. CDR3 in DNA: TGTGCCAGCAGCCTCGACAGGGATCAGCCCCAGCATTTT. This codes for CASSLDRDQPQHF.

The chain joins TRBV7-2 to TRBJ2-7, with 8 bases that match TRBD2. V was pared by 6 bases and J by 4 bases, with 5 bases of the junction left unmatched. From germline, CDR1 is SGHTA and CDR2 FQGNSA. The CDR3 runs to 13 residues. The CDR3 DNA reads as TGTGCCAGCAGACTAGCGGCTCAATACGAGCAGTACTTC. Translated, it gives CASRLAAQYEQYF.

The chain recombines TRBV28 with TRBJ1-1; D unclear. V lost 8 bases, J lost 6 bases, and 13 bases lay in between. This CDR3 has 12 amino acids. Germline loops: CDR1 MDHEN, CDR2 SYDVKM. The CDR3 reads CASRPGFAEAFF. CDR3 coding DNA: TGTGCCAGCCGGCCAGGTTTCGCTGAAGCTTTCTTT.

The chain uses TRBV30 and TRBJ1-6, with 9 bases aligning to TRBD1. This CDR3 comprises 14 residues. V trimming: 8 bases; J trimming: 8 bases; junction bases outside the gene matches: 10. Germline loops: CDR1 GTSNPN, CDR2 SVGIG (reference sequence). CDR3 sequence: CALTTGQGYSPLHF. The CDR3 DNA reads TGTGCCCTGACTACGGGACAGGGATATTCACCCCTCCACTTT.

The chain joins TRBV6-5 to TRBJ1-1; possibly TRBD1 for D (5 bases). The CDR3 length is 14 residues. V was cut by 6 bases and J by 9 bases, with 20 bases left in between. Germline V gives CDR1 MNHEY, CDR2 SVGAGI. CDR3 protein: CASSGEPLTAKAFF. DNA of the CDR3: TGTGCCAGCAGCGGCGAGCCACTGACAGCCAAAGCTTTCTTT.

The rearrangement uses TRBV7-6 and TRBJ1-1, with 8 bases aligning to TRBD1. The junction had 5 bases not matched to a gene; V was cut back by 4 bases and J by 4 bases. The CDR3 has 14 residues. Germline lookup yields CDR1 SGHVS and CDR2 FNYEAQ. CDR3 sequence (DNA): TGTGCCAGCAGCTCCACAGGGGGGGGCACTGAAGCTTTCTTT. The encoded protein is CASSSTGGGTEAFF.

The chain recombines TRBV20-1 with TRBJ2-1; a weak D match, TRBD2 (6 bases). The CDR3 spans 11 residues. With 3 bases removed from V and 6 bases from J, the gap between germline ends came to 6 bases. Germline assignment: CDR1 DFQATT and CDR2 SNEGSKA (reference sequence). DNA of the CDR3: TGCAGTGCTAGCGGGGGCAATGAGCAGTTCTTC. This codes for CSASGGNEQFF.

V usage is TRBV30 and J usage is TRBJ1-2, with D tentatively TRBD1 (5 bases). The V end lost 3 bases, the J end lost 5 bases, and 19 bases lay between the germline ends. The CDR3 runs 15 residues. Germline V gene sequence: CDR1 GTSNPN, CDR2 SVGIG (reference sequence). CDR3 in amino acids: CAWSPGGGVGYGYTF. The CDR3 DNA is TGTGCCTGGAGCCCTGGTGGAGGGGTTGGGTATGGCTACACCTTC.

V and J are TRBV14 and TRBJ1-3; D is possibly TRBD1 (5 bases). CDR3 size: 16 residues. V shed 0 bases and J shed 0 bases, with 9 bases lying between them. Looked up from germline, CDR1 is SGHDN and CDR2 is FVKESK. The CDR3 is CASSQEDSPSGNTIYF. The CDR3 DNA reads TGTGCCAGCAGCCAAGAAGACAGCCCCTCTGGAAACACCATATATTTT.